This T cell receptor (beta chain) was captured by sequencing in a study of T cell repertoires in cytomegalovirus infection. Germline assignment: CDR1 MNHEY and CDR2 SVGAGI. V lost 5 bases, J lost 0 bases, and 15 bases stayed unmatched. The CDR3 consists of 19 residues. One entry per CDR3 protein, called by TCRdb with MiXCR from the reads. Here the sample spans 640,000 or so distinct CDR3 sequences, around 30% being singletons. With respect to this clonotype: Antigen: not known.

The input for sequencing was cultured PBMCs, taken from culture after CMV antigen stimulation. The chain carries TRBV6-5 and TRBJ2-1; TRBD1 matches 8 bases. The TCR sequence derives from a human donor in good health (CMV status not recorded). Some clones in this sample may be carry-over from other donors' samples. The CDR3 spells CASSLLGTGVPSSYNEQFF. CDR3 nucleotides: TGTGCCAGCAGTCTGCTCGGGACAGGCGTCCCAAGCTCCTACAATGAGCAGTTCTTC.